The clone carrying this T cell receptor beta chain showed up just a few times. Since all of the isolated RNA was reverse transcribed, expressed TCRB transcripts were what got sequenced. Sequencing was performed with immunoSEQ multiplex PCR; in TCRdb, only in-frame clones are kept and a portion is missing. The sample shows about 160,000 clones, just over 9% of them seen only once. These data originate in a study of beta chain features in type 1 diabetes. CDR1 and CDR2 (germline): ENHRY, SYGVKD. The CDR3 is made up of 14 amino acids. V lost 5 bases to trimming and J lost 10 bases; unmatched junction nucleotides: 10. Each sorted population was over 98% pure.

This TCR came from a woman aged 18-30 years in good health. The chain carries TRBV10-3 and TRBJ1-1, with TRBD1 matching over 10 bases. The sequencing input was central memory CD4+ T cells from blood. CDR3 nucleotide sequence: TGTGCCATCAGTCCGGATGGGACAGGGGCGCGAGCTTTCTTT. Its translation: CAISPDGTGARAFF.